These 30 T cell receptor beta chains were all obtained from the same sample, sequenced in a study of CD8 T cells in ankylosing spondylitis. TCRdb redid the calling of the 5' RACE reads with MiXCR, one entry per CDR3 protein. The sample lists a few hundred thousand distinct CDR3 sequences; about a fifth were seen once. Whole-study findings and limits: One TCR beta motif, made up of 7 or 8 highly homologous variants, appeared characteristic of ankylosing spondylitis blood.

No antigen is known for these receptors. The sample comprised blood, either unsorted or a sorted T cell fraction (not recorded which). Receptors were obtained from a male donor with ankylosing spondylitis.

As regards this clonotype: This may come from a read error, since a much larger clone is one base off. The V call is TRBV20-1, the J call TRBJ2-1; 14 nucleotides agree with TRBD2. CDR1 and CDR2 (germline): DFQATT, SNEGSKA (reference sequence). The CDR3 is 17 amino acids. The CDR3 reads CCARGTFGTSGSDEQFF. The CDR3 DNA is TGCTGTGCTAGAGGTACATTCGGGACTAGCGGGAGCGATGAGCAGTTCTTC.

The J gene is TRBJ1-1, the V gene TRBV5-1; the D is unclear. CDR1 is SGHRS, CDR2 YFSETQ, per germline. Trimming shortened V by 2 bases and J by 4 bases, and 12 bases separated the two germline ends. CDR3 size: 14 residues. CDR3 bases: TGCGCCAGCAGCTTATCACCGGGGAGCACTGAAGCTTTCTTT. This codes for CASSLSPGSTEAFF.

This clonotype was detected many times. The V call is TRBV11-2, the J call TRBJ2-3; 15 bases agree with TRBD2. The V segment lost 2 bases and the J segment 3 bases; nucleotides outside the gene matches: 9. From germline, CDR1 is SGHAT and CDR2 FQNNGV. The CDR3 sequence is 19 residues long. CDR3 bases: TGTGCCAGCAGCTTAAATTGGCGGGGGACTAGCGGGAGGACAGATACGCAGTATTTT. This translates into CASSLNWRGTSGRTDTQYF.

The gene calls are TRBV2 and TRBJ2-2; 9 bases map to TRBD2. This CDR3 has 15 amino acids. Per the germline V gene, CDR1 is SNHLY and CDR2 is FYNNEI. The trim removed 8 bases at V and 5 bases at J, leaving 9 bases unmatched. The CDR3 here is CASGRSSGRTGELFF. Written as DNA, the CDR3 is TGTGCCAGCGGGAGGTCGAGCGGGAGGACCGGGGAGCTGTTTTTT.

In DNA, the CDR3 is TGCAGTGCTAACCGAGCTAATAGGGACAGTAGCGGCTACACCTTC. Residues: CSANRANRDSSGYTF. V is TRBV20-1 and J is TRBJ1-2, with 7 bases fitting TRBD1. The CDR3 covers 15 residues. V lost 4 bases and J lost 8; bases outside the gene matches: 16. Per germline, CDR1 DFQATT and CDR2 SNEGSKA (reference sequence).

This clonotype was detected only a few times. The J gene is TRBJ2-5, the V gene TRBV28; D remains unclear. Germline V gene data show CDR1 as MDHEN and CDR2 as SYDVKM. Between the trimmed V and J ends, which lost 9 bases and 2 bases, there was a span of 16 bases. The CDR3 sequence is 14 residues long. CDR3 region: CASSPRMGQETQYF. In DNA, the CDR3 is TGTGCCAGTTCCCCCCGAATGGGGCAAGAGACCCAGTACTTC. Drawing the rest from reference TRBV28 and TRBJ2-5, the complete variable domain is DVKVTQSSRYLVKRTGEKVFLECVQDMDHENMFWYRQDPGLGLRLIYFSYDVKMKEKGDIPEGYSVSREKKERFSLILESASTNQTSMYLCASSPRMGQETQYFGPGTRLLVL.

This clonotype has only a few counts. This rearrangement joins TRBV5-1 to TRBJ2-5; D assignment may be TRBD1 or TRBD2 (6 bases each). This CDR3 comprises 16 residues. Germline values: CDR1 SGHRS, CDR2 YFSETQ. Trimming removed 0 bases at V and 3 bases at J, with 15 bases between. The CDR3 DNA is TGCGCCAGCAGCTTGGCCAATGTGAGGGGGGAAGAGACCCAGTACTTC. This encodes CASSLANVRGEETQYF.

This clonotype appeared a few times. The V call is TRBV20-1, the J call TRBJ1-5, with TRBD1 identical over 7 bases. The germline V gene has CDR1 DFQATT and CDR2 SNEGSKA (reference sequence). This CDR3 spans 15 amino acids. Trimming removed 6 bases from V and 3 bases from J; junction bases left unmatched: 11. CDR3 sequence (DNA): TGCAGTGCCGCCCCTTCAGGGACAGTCAATCAGCCCCAGCATTTT. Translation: CSAAPSGTVNQPQHF.

The CDR3 bases are TGTGCCAGCAGCCTACGGACTAGCGGGAGGGCGGTGCAGTACTTC. It translates to CASSLRTSGRAVQYF. The chain joins TRBV7-9 to TRBJ2-7, with 15 bases aligning to TRBD2. V lost 5 bases to trimming and J lost 9 bases; unmatched junction nucleotides: 8. Per the germline V gene, CDR1 is SEHNR and CDR2 is FQNEAQ (reference sequence). This CDR3 is built from 15 residues.

The DNA for the CDR3 is TGTGCCAGCAGTTTGCGCAGGTGGACCGGGGAGCTGTTTTTT. Residues: CASSLRRWTGELFF. V usage is TRBV12-3 or TRBV12-4 and J usage is TRBJ2-2; D is uncertain. CDR3 length equals 14 residues. Trimming pared 3 bases from V and 5 bases from J, leaving 10 bases between.

The CDR3 nucleotides are TGTGCCAGCAGTCCACAGGTACAACTACCCTACGAGCAGTACTTC. Encoded protein: CASSPQVQLPYEQYF. The chain is built from TRBV7-2 and TRBJ2-7, with D possibly being TRBD1 (5 bases). The CDR3 covers 15 residues. The germline gives CDR1 SGHTA, CDR2 FQGNSA. V shed 6 bases and J shed 2 bases, with 17 bases lying between them.

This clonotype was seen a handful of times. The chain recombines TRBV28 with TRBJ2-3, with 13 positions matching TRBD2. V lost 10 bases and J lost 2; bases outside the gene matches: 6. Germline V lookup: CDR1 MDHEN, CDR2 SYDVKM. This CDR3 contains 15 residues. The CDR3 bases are TGTGCCATCGGGACTAGCGGGGAGAACACAGATACGCAGTATTTT. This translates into CAIGTSGENTDTQYF. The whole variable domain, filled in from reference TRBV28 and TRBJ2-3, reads DVKVTQSSRYLVKRTGEKVFLECVQDMDHENMFWYRQDPGLGLRLIYFSYDVKMKEKGDIPEGYSVSREKKERFSLILESASTNQTSMYLCAIGTSGENTDTQYFGPGTRLTVL.

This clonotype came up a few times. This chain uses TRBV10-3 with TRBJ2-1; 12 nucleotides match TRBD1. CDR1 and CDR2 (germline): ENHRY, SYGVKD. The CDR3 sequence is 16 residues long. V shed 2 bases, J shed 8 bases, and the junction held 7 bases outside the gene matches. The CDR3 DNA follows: TGTGCCATCAGTGAGGGGGACAGGGGGCGGACGGATGAGCAGTTCTTC. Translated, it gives CAISEGDRGRTDEQFF.

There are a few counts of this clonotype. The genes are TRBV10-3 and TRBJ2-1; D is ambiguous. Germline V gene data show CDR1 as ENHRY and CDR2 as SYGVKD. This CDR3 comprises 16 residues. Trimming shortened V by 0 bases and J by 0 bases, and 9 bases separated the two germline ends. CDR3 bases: TGTGCCATCAGTGAGTCCGGCGGAAGCTCCTACAATGAGCAGTTCTTC. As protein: CAISESGGSSYNEQFF.

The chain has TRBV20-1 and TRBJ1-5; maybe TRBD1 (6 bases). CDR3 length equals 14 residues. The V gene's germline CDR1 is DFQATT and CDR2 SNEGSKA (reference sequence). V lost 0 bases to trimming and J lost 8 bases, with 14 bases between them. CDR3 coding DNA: TGCAGTGCTAGAGATACGGGGGGCGCGGAGCCCCAGCATTTT. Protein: CSARDTGGAEPQHF.

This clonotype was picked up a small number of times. CDR3 in amino acids: CSARYPGQGNEQFF. The CDR3 DNA sequence: TGCAGTGCTAGATACCCGGGACAGGGGAATGAGCAGTTCTTC. The chain has TRBV20-1 and TRBJ2-1, with 10 bases fitting TRBD1. Trimming cost V 2 bases and J 7 bases; bases outside gene matches: 5. CDR1 and CDR2 (germline): DFQATT, SNEGSKA (reference sequence). The CDR3 extends over 14 amino acids.

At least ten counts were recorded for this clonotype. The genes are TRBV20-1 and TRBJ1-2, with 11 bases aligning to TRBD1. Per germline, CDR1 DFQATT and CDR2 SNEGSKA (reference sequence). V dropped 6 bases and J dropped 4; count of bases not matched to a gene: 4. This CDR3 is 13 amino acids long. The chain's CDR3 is CSATDRGLYGYTF. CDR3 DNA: TGCAGTGCCACGGACAGGGGGCTCTATGGCTACACCTTC.

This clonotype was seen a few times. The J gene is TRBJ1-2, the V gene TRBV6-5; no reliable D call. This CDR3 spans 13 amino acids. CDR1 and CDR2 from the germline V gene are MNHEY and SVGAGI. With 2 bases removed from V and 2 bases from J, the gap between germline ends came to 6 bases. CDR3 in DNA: TGTGCCAGCAGTTACGTGGCGAACTATGGCTACACCTTC. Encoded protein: CASSYVANYGYTF.

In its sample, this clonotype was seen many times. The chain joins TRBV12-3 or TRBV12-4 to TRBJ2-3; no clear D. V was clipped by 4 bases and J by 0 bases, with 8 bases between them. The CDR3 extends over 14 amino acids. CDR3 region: CASSWGTSTDTQYF. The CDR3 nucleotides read TGTGCCAGCAGTTGGGGAACAAGCACAGATACGCAGTATTTT.

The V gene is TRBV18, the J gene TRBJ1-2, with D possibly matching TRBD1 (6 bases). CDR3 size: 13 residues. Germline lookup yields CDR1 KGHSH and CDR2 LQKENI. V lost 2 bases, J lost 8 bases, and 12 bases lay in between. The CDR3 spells CASSPLAGDGYTF. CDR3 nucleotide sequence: TGTGCCAGCTCACCATTGGCAGGGGACGGCTACACCTTC.

The CDR3 DNA sequence: TGCGCCAGCAGCTTCGAAGTCTGGCTAGGGGCGAATGAGCAGTTCTTC. Protein sequence: CASSFEVWLGANEQFF. V and J are TRBV5-1 and TRBJ2-1; tentative D call: TRBD1 (5 bases). This CDR3 contains 16 residues. The V and J ends lost 2 bases and 7 bases respectively, with 19 bases between them. CDR1 is SGHRS, CDR2 YFSETQ, per germline.

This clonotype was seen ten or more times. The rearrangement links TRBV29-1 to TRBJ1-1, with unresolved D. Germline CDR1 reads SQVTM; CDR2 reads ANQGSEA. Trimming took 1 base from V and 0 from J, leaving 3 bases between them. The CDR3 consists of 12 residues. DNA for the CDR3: TGCAGCGTTGAAGTCTTGAACACTGAAGCTTTCTTT. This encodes CSVEVLNTEAFF.

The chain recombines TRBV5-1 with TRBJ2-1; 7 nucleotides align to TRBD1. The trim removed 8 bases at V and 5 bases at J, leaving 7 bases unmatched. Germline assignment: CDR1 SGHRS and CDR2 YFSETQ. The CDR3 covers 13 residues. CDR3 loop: CASRQGFDNEQFF. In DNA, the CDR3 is TGCGCCAGTAGACAGGGATTCGACAATGAGCAGTTCTTC.

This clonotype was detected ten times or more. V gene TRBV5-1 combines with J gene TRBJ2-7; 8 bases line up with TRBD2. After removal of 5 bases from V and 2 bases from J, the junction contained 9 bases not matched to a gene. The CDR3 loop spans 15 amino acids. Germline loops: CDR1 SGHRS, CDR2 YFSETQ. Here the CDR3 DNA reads TGCGCCAGCAGTACGGGAGGGGGGGAAGCCTACGAGCAGTACTTC. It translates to CASSTGGGEAYEQYF. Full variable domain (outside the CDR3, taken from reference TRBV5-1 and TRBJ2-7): KAGVTQTPRYLIKTRGQQVTLSCSPISGHRSVSWYQQTPGQGLQFLFEYFSETQRNKGNFPGRFSGRQFSNSRSEMNVSTLELGDSALYLCASSTGGGEAYEQYFGPGTRLTVT.

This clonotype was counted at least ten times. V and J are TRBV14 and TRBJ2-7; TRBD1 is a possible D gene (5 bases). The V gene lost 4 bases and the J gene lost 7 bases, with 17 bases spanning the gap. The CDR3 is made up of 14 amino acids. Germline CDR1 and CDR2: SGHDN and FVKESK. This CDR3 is CASSLNLRAGEQYF. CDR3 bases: TGTGCCAGCAGCCTGAACTTAAGGGCAGGGGAGCAGTACTTC. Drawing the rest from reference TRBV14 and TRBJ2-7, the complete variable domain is EAGVTQFPSHSVIEKGQTVTLRCDPISGHDNLYWYRRVMGKEIKFLLHFVKESKQDESGMPNNRFLAERTGGTYSTLKVQPAELEDSGVYFCASSLNLRAGEQYFGPGTRLTVT.

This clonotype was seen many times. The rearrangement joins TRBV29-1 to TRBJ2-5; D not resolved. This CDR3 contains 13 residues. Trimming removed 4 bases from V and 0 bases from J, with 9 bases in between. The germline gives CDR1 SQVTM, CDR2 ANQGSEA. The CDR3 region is CSVGGGDQETQYF. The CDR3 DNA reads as TGCAGCGTTGGAGGCGGAGACCAAGAGACCCAGTACTTC.

The CDR3 sequence is CASSRRTGGTDTQYF. The CDR3 region has the DNA TGTGCCAGCAGCCGAAGGACAGGGGGCACAGATACGCAGTATTTT. This sequence joins TRBV14 and TRBJ2-3, with 9 bases matching TRBD1. The CDR3 loop spans 15 amino acids. The ends lost 4 bases at V and 1 base at J; junction bases unmatched: 3. CDR1 SGHDN and CDR2 FVKESK come from the germline V gene.

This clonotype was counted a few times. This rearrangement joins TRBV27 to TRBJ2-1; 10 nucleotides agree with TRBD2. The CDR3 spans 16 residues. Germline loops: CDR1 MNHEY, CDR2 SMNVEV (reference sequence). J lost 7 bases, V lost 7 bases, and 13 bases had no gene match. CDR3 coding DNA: TGTGCCAGCAAACCTAGGCTAGCGGGAGTGCGGAATGAGCAGTTCTTC. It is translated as CASKPRLAGVRNEQFF.

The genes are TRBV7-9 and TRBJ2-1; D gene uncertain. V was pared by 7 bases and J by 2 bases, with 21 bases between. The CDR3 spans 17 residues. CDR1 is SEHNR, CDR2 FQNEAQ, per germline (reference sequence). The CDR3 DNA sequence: TGTGCCAGCACCTCATGGGTCGGTAGAGCTACCTACAATGAGCAGTTCTTC. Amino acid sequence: CASTSWVGRATYNEQFF.

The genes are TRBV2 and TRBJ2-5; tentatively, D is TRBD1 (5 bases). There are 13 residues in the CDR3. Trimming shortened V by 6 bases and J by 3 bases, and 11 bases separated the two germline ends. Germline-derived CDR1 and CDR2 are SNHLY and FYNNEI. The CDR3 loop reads CASSDRMEETQYF. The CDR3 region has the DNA TGTGCCAGCAGCGACAGAATGGAAGAGACCCAGTACTTC.